The clone carrying this T cell receptor beta chain was seen at least ten times. The antigen is not known. The CDR3 loop spans 13 amino acids. The germline V gene encodes CDR1 SNHLY and CDR2 FYNNEI. With 8 bases removed from V and 6 bases from J, the gap between germline ends came to 16 bases. The data derive from a study of beta chain features in type 1 diabetes. Sequencing targeted expressed TCRB transcripts, as all isolated RNA had been reverse transcribed. TCRdb's copy holds only in-frame clones and misses some; the assay was immunoSEQ multiplex PCR. The sample has 300,000 to 350,000 clones; around 9.7% are singletons. Overall study findings and caveats: Insertions at VDJ junctions were less frequent in type 1 diabetes patients. These patients also deleted more nucleotides at the same junctions. Moderately but significantly shorter TCRB CDR3s were found in Type 1 diabetes patients in all four CD4+ subsets.

The clonotype was recovered from a man aged 25 to 40 with type 1 diabetes. The sample taken for sequencing was central memory CD4+ T cells from blood. The V call is TRBV2, the J call TRBJ1-2, with a weak D call TRBD1 (6 bases). The CDR3 coding sequence is TGTGCCAGCCCGATTCAGGGGTTCGATGGCTACACCTTC. Its protein product is CASPIQGFDGYTF. Using reference TRBV2 and TRBJ1-2 for the parts outside the CDR3, the full variable domain is EPEVTQTPSHQVTQMGQEVILRCVPISNHLYFYWYRQILGQKVEFLVSFYNNEISEKSEIFDDQFSVERPDGSNFTLKIRSTKLEDSAMYFCASPIQGFDGYTFGSGTRLTVV.